What follows are 7 T cell receptor beta chains derived from one specimen sequenced in a study of Ad26.COV2.S vaccination and SARS-CoV-2 variants. Treatment defined: around 19 received Ad26.COV2.S at low or high dose, single or two shots; 5 received placebo; per-sample allocation not given. Sampling was performed 63 days after the first vaccine or placebo injection. The repertoire was sequenced with immunoSEQ multiplex PCR; TCRdb's copy has only in-frame clones and lacks some. The table includes about 410,000 clones, about 91% detected once. Sequenced material: peripheral blood, taken in a trial of Ad26.COV2.S vaccine versus placebo. All receptors come from a person between 18 and 60 years old who received the Ad26.COV2.S COVID-19 vaccine or a placebo.

The CDR3 bases are TGTGCCAGTAGTATCAAGACAGGGGAAGATAACACTGAAGCTTTCTTT. Encoded protein: CASSIKTGEDNTEAFF. The rearrangement uses TRBV19 and TRBJ1-1; TRBD1 aligns across 8 bases. Germline loops: CDR1 LNHDA, CDR2 SQIVND (reference sequence). V shed 3 bases, J shed 2 bases, and the junction held 8 bases outside the gene matches. The CDR3 is 16 amino acids.

The rearrangement links TRBV9 to TRBJ2-5; 11 bases line up with TRBD2. V shed 0 bases, J shed 5 bases, and the junction held 3 bases outside the gene matches. Germline V gene lookup returns CDR1 SGDLS and CDR2 YYNGEE. CDR3 length: 15 amino acids. The CDR3 protein is CASSVDPSGRETQYF. DNA of the CDR3: TGTGCCAGCAGCGTAGATCCTAGCGGGAGGGAGACCCAGTACTTC.

This rearrangement joins TRBV5-6 to TRBJ1-1; D gene unclear. Germline V gene lookup returns CDR1 SGHDT and CDR2 YYEEEE. Trimming removed 0 bases at V and 5 bases at J, with 11 bases between. The CDR3 has 14 amino acids. The CDR3 DNA follows: TGTGCCAGCAGCTTGGCCTTGGGCCGGACTGAAGCTTTCTTT. This gives the protein CASSLALGRTEAFF.

The rearrangement joins TRBV19 to TRBJ1-6; possibly TRBD1 for D (5 bases). The CDR3 covers 12 residues. Germline V lookup: CDR1 LNHDA, CDR2 SQIVND (reference sequence). The ends were cut back, 10 bases at V and 10 bases at J, with 14 bases in the middle. This CDR3 is CATSAGWSPLHF. CDR3 sequence (DNA): TGTGCCACCTCAGCAGGGTGGTCACCCCTCCACTTT.

V gene TRBV18 combines with J gene TRBJ2-3; the match to TRBD2 covers 10 bases. The CDR3 totals 15 residues. CDR1 is KGHSH, CDR2 LQKENI, per germline. The ends lost 5 bases at V and 1 base at J; junction bases unmatched: 3. In nucleotides, the CDR3 is TGTGCCAGCTCAGCCGGGACTAGCGGCACAGATACGCAGTATTTT. It yields the protein CASSAGTSGTDTQYF.

The chain links TRBV6-5 to TRBJ2-5; no firm D call. There are 13 residues in the CDR3. Trimming stripped 10 bases from V and 1 base from J, with 13 bases between. Per the germline V gene, CDR1 is MNHEY and CDR2 is SVGAGI. In nucleotides, the CDR3 is TGTGCCACTCGGAGCTCGCCCCAAGAGACCCAGTACTTC. This codes for CATRSSPQETQYF.

The rearrangement links TRBV5-3 to TRBJ1-2, with D perhaps TRBD1 (5 bases). TRBV5-3 is known as an ORF, though its function is uncertain. The V and J ends lost 7 bases and 8 bases respectively, with 24 bases between them. The CDR3 is 15 amino acids. As DNA, the CDR3 is TGTGCCAGAGGCCCAACGGAGATCCAGGGTCGGGGCTACACCTTC. It is translated as CARGPTEIQGRGYTF.